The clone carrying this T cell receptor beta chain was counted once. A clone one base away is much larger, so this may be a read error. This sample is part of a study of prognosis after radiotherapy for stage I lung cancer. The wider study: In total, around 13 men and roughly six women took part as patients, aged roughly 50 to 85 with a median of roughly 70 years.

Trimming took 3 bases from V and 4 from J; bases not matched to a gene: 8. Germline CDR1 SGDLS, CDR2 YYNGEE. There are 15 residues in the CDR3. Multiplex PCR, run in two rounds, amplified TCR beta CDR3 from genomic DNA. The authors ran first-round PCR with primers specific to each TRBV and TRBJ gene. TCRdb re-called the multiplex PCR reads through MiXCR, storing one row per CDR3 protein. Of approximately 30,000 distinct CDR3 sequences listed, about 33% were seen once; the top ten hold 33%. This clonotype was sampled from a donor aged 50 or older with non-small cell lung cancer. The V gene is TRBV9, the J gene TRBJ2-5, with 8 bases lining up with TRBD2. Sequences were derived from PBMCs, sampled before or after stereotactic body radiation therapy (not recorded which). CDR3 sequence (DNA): TGTGCCAGCAGCGAGACTAGCGTGATAGGAGAGACCCAGTACTTC. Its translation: CASSETSVIGETQYF.